This T cell receptor beta chain stems from a study of shared clonotypes between healthy human individuals. Libraries were prepared by immunoSEQ multiplex PCR; TCRdb keeps only in-frame clonotypes and omits some of them. The data show some 2.3 million clones, approximately 93% seen once. This CDR3 region has 14 residues. Germline values: CDR1 SGDLS, CDR2 YYNGEE. Trimming removed 6 bases from V and 1 base from J, with 13 bases in between. This sequence was found in a man between 18 and 29 years old in good health. Some clones in this sample may be carry-over from other donors' samples. Input material: naive CD4+ T cells from PBMCs. Subset in this sample: CD45RA+ positively selected. The rearrangement joins TRBV9 to TRBJ2-5; TRBD1 is a possible D gene (6 bases). The CDR3 loop reads CASTPSGAQETQYF. The CDR3 DNA is TGTGCCAGCACCCCGTCAGGGGCCCAAGAGACCCAGTACTTC.